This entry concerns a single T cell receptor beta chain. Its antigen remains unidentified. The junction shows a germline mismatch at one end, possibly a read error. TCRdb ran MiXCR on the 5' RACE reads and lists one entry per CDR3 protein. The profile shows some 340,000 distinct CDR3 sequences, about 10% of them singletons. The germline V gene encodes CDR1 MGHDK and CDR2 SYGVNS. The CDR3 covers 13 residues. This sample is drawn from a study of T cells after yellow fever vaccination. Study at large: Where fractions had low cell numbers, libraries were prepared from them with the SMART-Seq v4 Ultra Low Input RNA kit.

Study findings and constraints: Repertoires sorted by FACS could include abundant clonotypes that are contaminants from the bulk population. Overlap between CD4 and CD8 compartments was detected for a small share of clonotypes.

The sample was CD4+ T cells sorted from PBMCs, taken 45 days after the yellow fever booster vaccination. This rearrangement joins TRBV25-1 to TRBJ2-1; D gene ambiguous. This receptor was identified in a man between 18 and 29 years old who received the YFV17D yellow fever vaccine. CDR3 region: CASRPRRYNEQFF. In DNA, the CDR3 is TGCGCCTCGAGGCCCCGCCGATACAATGAGCAGTTCTTC.